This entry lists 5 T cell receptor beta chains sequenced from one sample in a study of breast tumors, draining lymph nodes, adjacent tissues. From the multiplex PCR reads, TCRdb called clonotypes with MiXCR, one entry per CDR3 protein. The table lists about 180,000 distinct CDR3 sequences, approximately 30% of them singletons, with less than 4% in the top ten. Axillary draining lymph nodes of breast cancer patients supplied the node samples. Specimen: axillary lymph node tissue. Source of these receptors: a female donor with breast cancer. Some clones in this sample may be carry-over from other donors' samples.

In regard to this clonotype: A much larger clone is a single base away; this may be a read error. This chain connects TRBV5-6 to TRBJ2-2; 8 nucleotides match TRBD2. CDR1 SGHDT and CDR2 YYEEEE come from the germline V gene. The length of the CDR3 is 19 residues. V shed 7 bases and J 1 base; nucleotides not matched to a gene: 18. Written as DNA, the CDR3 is TGTGCCAGCGGCCCCGTAGGGGGTGCGGGAGGCCAGAACACCGGGGAGCTGTTTTTT. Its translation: CASGPVGGAGGQNTGELFF.

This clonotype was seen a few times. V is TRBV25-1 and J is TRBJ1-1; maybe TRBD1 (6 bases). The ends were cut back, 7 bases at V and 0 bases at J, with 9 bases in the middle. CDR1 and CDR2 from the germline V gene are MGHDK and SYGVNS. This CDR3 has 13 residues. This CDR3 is CASTGQMNTEAFF. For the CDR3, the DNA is TGTGCCAGCACGGGACAAATGAACACTGAAGCTTTCTTT.

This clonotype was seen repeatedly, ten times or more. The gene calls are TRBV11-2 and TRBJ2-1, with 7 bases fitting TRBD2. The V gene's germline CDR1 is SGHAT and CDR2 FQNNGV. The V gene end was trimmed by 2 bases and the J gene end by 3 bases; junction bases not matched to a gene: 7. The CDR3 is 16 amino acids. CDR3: CASSLFQRDYYNEQFF. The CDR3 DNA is TGTGCCAGCAGCTTATTCCAGCGGGACTACTACAATGAGCAGTTCTTC.

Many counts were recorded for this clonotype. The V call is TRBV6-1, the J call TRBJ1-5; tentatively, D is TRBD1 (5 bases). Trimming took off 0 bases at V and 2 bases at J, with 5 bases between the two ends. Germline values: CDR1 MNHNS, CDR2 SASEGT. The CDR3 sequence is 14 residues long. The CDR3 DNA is TGTGCCAGCAGTGAAGCAGGGGGCAATCAGCCCCAGCATTTT. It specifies CASSEAGGNQPQHF.

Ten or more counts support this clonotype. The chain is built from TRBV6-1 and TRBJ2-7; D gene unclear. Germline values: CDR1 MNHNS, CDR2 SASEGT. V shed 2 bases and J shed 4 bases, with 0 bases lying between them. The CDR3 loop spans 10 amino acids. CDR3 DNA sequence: TGTGCCAGCAGTGAATACGAGCAGTACTTC. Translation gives CASSEYEQYF.